Listed below are T cell receptor beta chains from one sample, sequenced in a study of regulatory T cells in long-lasting Graves disease. TCRdb reprocessed the multiplex PCR reads with MiXCR, giving one entry per CDR3 protein. The table records 400,000 to 500,000 distinct CDR3 sequences, less than 25% of them present only once. Material: peripheral blood mononuclear cells (PBMCs), obtained when the disease was refractory, from a patient treated with antithyroid drugs. These receptors came from a female donor with Graves disease. The CDR3 runs from the conserved cysteine through the conserved F or W. D genes are given only for firm matches. Clone size is given for some rows only: seen once, a few or many times, or a class if the clone is expanded.

v_gene,j_gene,abundance,d_gene,CDR3aa,CDR3nt
TRBV20-1,TRBJ2-1,-,TRBD2,CSARPSGTSGRMEQFF,TGCAGTGCTAGACCCTCCGGGACTAGCGGGAGGATGGAACAGTTCTTC
TRBV9,TRBJ2-7,-,-,CASPRPTEMIYEQYF,TGTGCCAGCCCCCGTCCGACAGAAATGATCTACGAGCAGTACTTC
TRBV29-1,TRBJ2-7,-,TRBD1,CSVSPGQRYEQYF,TGCAGCGTCTCCCCGGGACAGAGATACGAGCAGTACTTC
TRBV6-1,TRBJ2-1,once,TRBD2,CASSRGLAGNEQFF,TGTGCCAGCAGTAGGGGACTAGCGGGAAATGAGCAGTTCTTC
TRBV7-8,TRBJ2-1,few,TRBD1,CASSYRGWSYNEQFF,TGTGCCAGCAGCTACAGGGGGTGGTCCTACAATGAGCAGTTCTTC
TRBV7-9,TRBJ2-5,-,-,CASSSGVRKGRF,TGTGCCAGCAGCTCGGGGGTCCGAAAAGGGAGATTC
TRBV7-3,TRBJ2-5,-,-,CASSLHPGFGEETQYF,TGTGCCAGCAGCTTACATCCAGGCTTTGGCGAAGAGACCCAGTACTTC
TRBV18,TRBJ2-7,-,TRBD2,CASSSRVGLVGTYEQYF,TGTGCCAGCTCATCCCGAGTCGGACTAGTGGGGACCTACGAGCAGTACTTC
TRBV7-9,TRBJ2-7,few,TRBD1,CASSTQTGTPYEQYF,TGTGCCAGCAGCACCCAGACAGGGACCCCCTACGAGCAGTACTTC
TRBV5-1,TRBJ1-1,many,TRBD1,CASSLGQGGSTEAFF,TGCGCCAGCAGCCTAGGACAGGGGGGAAGCACTGAAGCTTTCTTT
TRBV28,TRBJ1-1,many,TRBD1,CASRRDRPNTEAFF,TGTGCCAGCAGGAGGGACAGACCGAACACTGAAGCTTTCTTT
TRBV28,TRBJ2-7,many,TRBD1,CASSLFGTGEDEQYF,TGTGCCAGCAGTCTATTCGGGACAGGGGAAGACGAGCAGTACTTC
TRBV10-2,TRBJ2-4,many,-,CASTQLLAKNIQYF,TGCGCCAGCACCCAACTACTAGCCAAAAACATTCAGTACTTC
TRBV6-2/TRBV6-3,TRBJ2-2,-,-,CASSYSASGVNTGELFF,TGTGCCAGCAGTTACTCGGCGTCGGGGGTTAACACCGGGGAGCTGTTTTTT
TRBV28,TRBJ2-1,few,-,CASSLNADEQFF,TGTGCCAGCAGCCTGAACGCGGATGAGCAGTTCTTC